Below are 17 T cell receptor beta chains sequenced from a single sample in a study of T cell responses to AZD1222 COVID-19 vaccine. Some clones are missing from TCRdb's copy, which holds only in-frame ones; the method was immunoSEQ multiplex PCR. This table holds around 110,000 clones, roughly nine tenths found once. The starting material was peripheral blood, obtained on day 0 of AZD1222 vaccination. These receptor sequences come from an adult in good health.

The rearrangement uses TRBV19 and TRBJ1-1, with D uncertain. Germline lookup yields CDR1 LNHDA and CDR2 SQIVND (reference sequence). The CDR3 has 13 amino acids. Trimming took 3 bases from V and 1 from J, leaving 6 bases between them. CDR3 DNA sequence: TGTGCCAGTAGTATTCCGGGGAACACTGAAGCTTTCTTT. Amino acid sequence: CASSIPGNTEAFF. Filled out from reference TRBV19 and TRBJ1-1, the complete variable domain reads DGGITQSPKYLFRKEGQNVTLSCEQNLNHDAMYWYRQDPGQGLRLIYYSQIVNDFQKGDIAEGYSVSREKKESFPLTVTSAQKNPTAFYLCASSIPGNTEAFFGQGTRLTVV.

V usage is TRBV3-1 (or the pseudogene TRBV3-2) and J usage is TRBJ1-5; D may be TRBD1 (5 bases). This CDR3 region has 16 residues. V shed 0 bases and J shed 2 bases, with 11 bases lying between them. Germline loops: CDR1 LGHDT, CDR2 YNNKEL (reference sequence). CDR3 nucleotide sequence: TGTGCCAGCAGCCAAGATGGGGGAAGGGGCAATCAGCCCCAGCATTTT. Protein sequence: CASSQDGGRGNQPQHF.

The chain has TRBV9 and TRBJ1-2; 7 bases are shared with TRBD1. After removal of 0 bases from V and 5 bases from J, the junction contained 7 bases not matched to a gene. The CDR3 has 15 residues. Germline V lookup: CDR1 SGDLS, CDR2 YYNGEE. Here the CDR3 reads CASSVGDSLVYGYTF. The DNA of the CDR3 is TGTGCCAGCAGCGTAGGGGACAGCCTCGTTTATGGCTACACCTTC.

This clone was recorded once. The rearrangement joins TRBV5-1 to TRBJ1-4; D remains ambiguous. Germline-derived CDR1 and CDR2 are SGHRS and YFSETQ. CDR3 length: 12 residues. Trimming took off 0 bases at V and 5 bases at J, with 2 bases between the two ends. In nucleotides, the CDR3 is TGCGCCAGCAGCTTGGTAAATGAAAAACTGTTTTTT. Protein sequence: CASSLVNEKLFF.

This clone came up a few times. The genes are TRBV3-1 (or the pseudogene TRBV3-2) and TRBJ2-7; 7 bases map to TRBD2. The V gene's germline CDR1 is LGHDT and CDR2 YNNKEL (reference sequence). This CDR3 has 15 residues. V trimming: 4 bases; J trimming: 2 bases; junction bases outside the gene matches: 8. CDR3 coding DNA: TGTGCCAGCAGCCCAAGCGGGATAGTAACCTACGAGCAGTACTTC. This codes for CASSPSGIVTYEQYF.

This sequence joins TRBV7-8 and TRBJ1-6; the D gene is possibly TRBD1 (5 bases). The V and J ends lost 1 base and 7 bases respectively, with 5 bases between them. This CDR3 region has 13 residues. Germline V CDR1 and CDR2: SGHVS, FQNEAQ. The CDR3 loop reads CASSLDRNSPLHF. The CDR3 DNA reads TGTGCCAGCAGCTTAGACAGGAATTCACCCCTCCACTTT. The variable domain in full, completed from reference TRBV7-8 and TRBJ1-6, reads GAGVSQSPRYKVAKRGQDVALRCDPISGHVSLFWYQQALGQGPEFLTYFQNEAQLDKSGLPSDRFFAERPEGSVSTLKIQRTQQEDSAVYLCASSLDRNSPLHFGNGTRLTVT.

This clone has only one observation. The chain recombines TRBV28 with TRBJ1-2, with 7 bases fitting TRBD1. The germline V gene has CDR1 MDHEN and CDR2 SYDVKM. The CDR3 runs to 15 residues. V gave up 4 bases and J gave up 0 bases; unmatched junction bases: 5. DNA for the CDR3: TGTGCCAGCAGTTCCTCAGGGGGAGCTAACTATGGCTACACCTTC. Translating it yields CASSSSGGANYGYTF.

The CDR3 reads CASSQEPRELETQYF. CDR3 coding DNA: TGCGCCAGCAGCCAAGAACCCAGGGAATTAGAGACCCAGTACTTC. The chain links TRBV4-1 to TRBJ2-5; possibly TRBD1 for D (5 bases). This CDR3 has 15 residues. V was pared by 0 bases and J by 4 bases, with 12 bases between. Looked up from germline, CDR1 is MGHRA and CDR2 is YSYEKL.

CDR3: CAISEDSATQYF. The DNA for the CDR3 is TGTGCCATCAGTGAGGACTCCGCCACGCAGTATTTT. The V and J genes are TRBV10-3 and TRBJ2-3; D is uncertain. V lost 2 bases to trimming and J lost 9 bases, with 9 bases between them. CDR3 size: 12 residues. From germline, CDR1 is ENHRY and CDR2 SYGVKD.

This chain uses TRBV6-6 with TRBJ1-1; D is unclear. The CDR3 loop spans 14 amino acids. The ends were cut back, 5 bases at V and 1 base at J, with 11 bases in the middle. Germline assignment: CDR1 MNHNY and CDR2 SVGAGI (reference sequence). For the CDR3, the DNA is TGTGCCAGCAGTCCACAAAGCCGGAACACTGAAGCTTTCTTT. It codes for CASSPQSRNTEAFF.

The V call is TRBV19, the J call TRBJ2-5, with D maybe TRBD2 (5 bases). The V gene lost 9 bases and the J gene lost 4 bases, with 15 bases spanning the gap. The CDR3 sequence is 13 residues long. Germline V lookup: CDR1 LNHDA, CDR2 SQIVND (reference sequence). The CDR3: CASTPGMGETQYF. CDR3 nucleotides: TGTGCCAGCACCCCGGGAATGGGAGAGACCCAGTACTTC.

This clone was detected only a few times. V and J are TRBV21-1 and TRBJ2-7; TRBD2, as called in the table, went unchecked against the DNA. TRBV21-1 counts as a pseudogene. This CDR3 has 14 residues. Here the CDR3 reads CASSKAERVYEQYF. In DNA, the CDR3 is TGTGCCAGCAGCAAAGCGGAGAGGGTGTACGAGCAGTACTTC.

V and J are TRBV7-9 and TRBJ2-3; 13 nucleotides align to TRBD2. This CDR3 has 17 residues. The germline V gene encodes CDR1 SEHNR and CDR2 FQNEAQ (reference sequence). The J segment lost 2 bases and the V segment lost 5 bases, leaving 7 bases of the junction unmatched. The DNA for the CDR3 is TGTGCCAGCAGCCGCACCGGGACTAGCGGGGACACAGATACGCAGTATTTT. It is translated as CASSRTGTSGDTDTQYF.

V is TRBV28 and J is TRBJ1-5; unclear D gene. CDR3 size: 14 residues. Between the trimmed V and J ends, which lost 3 bases and 0 bases, there was a span of 6 bases. From germline, CDR1 is MDHEN and CDR2 SYDVKM. The chain's CDR3 is CASSLPYSNQPQHF. The CDR3 DNA sequence: TGTGCCAGCAGTTTGCCCTATAGCAATCAGCCCCAGCATTTT. The full variable domain, its missing parts supplied by reference TRBV28 and TRBJ1-5, is DVKVTQSSRYLVKRTGEKVFLECVQDMDHENMFWYRQDPGLGLRLIYFSYDVKMKEKGDIPEGYSVSREKKERFSLILESASTNQTSMYLCASSLPYSNQPQHFGDGTRLSIL.

The chain uses TRBV19 and TRBJ2-1, with TRBD2 matching over 9 bases. With V trimmed by 6 bases and J by 5 bases, 5 bases remained unmatched. Germline V gives CDR1 LNHDA, CDR2 SQIVND (reference sequence). This CDR3 has 14 residues. CDR3 region: CASRWASGDNEQFF. CDR3 DNA sequence: TGTGCCAGTAGGTGGGCTAGCGGGGACAATGAGCAGTTCTTC.

J is TRBJ1-5 and V is TRBV6-5, with D perhaps matching TRBD1 (6 bases). V was pared by 8 bases and J by 4 bases, with 9 bases between. Germline CDR1 and CDR2: MNHEY and SVGAGI. This CDR3 has 12 residues. The CDR3 sequence is CASRDKNQPQHF. CDR3 nucleotides: TGTGCCAGCCGGGACAAGAATCAGCCCCAGCATTTT.

V gene TRBV6-4 combines with J gene TRBJ1-6; D is perhaps TRBD1 (5 bases). Trimming removed 4 bases at V and 10 bases at J, with 14 bases between. Germline values: CDR1 MRHNA, CDR2 SNTAGT. CDR3 length: 14 residues. The CDR3 sequence is CASSVQGAGSPLHF. The CDR3 DNA is TGTGCCAGCAGTGTCCAAGGGGCTGGATCACCCCTCCACTTT.